At least ten counts were recorded for the clone carrying this TCR beta chain. The antigen is unknown. The sample is drawn from a study of T cells in Graves' hyperthyroidism and ophthalmopathy. Study information: Any treatment followed the collection of peripheral blood at initial diagnosis.

Extraction of PBMCs used roughly 9.6 ml of fresh peripheral blood. The CDR3 totals 16 residues. V shed 3 bases, J shed 3 bases, and the junction held 7 bases outside the gene matches. Per the germline V gene, CDR1 is LGHDT and CDR2 is YNNKEL (reference sequence). General study results and limits: The blood repertoire included most of the expanded thyroid clonotypes above 0.001. In simple terms, a model built on 13 V-J features told ophthalmopathy apart from stable hyperthyroidism.

The TCR beta CDR3 regions underwent amplification using RNA transcripts as the source. TCR CDR3 regions were first amplified by RT-PCR with HTBI primers. A single record per CDR3 protein comes from TCRdb applying MiXCR to the multiplex PCR reads. The sample consists of roughly 420,000 distinct CDR3 sequences, roughly 14% of them appearing once. The chain links TRBV3-1 to TRBJ2-3; 9 nucleotides match TRBD2. This TCR derives from a woman aged 18-29 years with Graves' hyperthyroidism. The sequenced material came from blood. For the CDR3, the DNA is TGTGCCAGCAGCCAGGACCCGGGACTAGCTACAGATACGCAGTATTTT. Translation: CASSQDPGLATDTQYF.